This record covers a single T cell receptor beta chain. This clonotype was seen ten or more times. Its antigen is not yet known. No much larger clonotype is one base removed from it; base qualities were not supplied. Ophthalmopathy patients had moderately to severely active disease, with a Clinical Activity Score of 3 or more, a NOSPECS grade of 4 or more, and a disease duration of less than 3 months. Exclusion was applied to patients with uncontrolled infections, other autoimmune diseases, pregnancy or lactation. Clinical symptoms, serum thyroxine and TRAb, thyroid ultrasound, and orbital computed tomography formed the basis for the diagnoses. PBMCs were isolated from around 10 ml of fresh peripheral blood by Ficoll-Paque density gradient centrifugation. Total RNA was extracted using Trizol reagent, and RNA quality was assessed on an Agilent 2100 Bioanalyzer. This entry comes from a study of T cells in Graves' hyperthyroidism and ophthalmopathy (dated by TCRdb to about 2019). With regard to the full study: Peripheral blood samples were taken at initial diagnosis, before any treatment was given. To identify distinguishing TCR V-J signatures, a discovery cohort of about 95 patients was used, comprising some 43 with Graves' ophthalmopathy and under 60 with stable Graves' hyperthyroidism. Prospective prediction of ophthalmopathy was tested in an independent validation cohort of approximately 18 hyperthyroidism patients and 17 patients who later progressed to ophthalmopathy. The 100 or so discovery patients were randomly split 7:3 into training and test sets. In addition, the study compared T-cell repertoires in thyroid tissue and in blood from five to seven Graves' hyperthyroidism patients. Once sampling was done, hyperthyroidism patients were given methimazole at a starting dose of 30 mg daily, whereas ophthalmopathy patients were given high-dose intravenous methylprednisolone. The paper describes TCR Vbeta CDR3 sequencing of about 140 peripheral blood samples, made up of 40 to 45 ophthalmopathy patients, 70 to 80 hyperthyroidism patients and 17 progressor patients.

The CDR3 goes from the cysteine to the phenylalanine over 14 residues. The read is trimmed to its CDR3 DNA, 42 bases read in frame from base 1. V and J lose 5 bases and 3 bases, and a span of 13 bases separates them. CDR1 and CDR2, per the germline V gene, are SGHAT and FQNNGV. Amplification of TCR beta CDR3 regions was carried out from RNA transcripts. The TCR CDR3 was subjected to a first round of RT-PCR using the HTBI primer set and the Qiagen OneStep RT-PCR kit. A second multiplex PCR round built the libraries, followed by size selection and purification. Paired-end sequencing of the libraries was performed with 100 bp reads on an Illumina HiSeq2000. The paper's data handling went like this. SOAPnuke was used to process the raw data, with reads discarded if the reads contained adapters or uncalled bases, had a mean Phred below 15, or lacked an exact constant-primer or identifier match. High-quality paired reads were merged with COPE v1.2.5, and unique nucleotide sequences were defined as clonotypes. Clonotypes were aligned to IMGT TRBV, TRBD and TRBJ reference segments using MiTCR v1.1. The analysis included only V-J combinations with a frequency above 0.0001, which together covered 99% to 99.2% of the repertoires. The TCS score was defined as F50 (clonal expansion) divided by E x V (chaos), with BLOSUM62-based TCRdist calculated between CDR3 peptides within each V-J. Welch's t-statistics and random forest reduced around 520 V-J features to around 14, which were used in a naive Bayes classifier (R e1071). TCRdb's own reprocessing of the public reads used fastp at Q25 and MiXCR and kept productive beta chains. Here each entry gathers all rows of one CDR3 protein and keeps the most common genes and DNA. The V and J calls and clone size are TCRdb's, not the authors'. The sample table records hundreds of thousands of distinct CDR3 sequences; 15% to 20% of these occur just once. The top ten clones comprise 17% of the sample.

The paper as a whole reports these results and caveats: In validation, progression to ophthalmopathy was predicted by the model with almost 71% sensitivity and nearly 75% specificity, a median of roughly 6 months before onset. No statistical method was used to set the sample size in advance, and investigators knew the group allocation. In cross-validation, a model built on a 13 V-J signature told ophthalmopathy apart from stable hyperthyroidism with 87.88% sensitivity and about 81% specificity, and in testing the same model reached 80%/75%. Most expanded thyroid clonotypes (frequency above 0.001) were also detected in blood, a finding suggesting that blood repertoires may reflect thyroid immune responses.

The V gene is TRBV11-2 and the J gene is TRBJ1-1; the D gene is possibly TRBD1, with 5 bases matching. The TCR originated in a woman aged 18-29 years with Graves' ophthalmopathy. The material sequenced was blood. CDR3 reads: CASSQNPGYTEAFF. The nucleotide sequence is TGTGCCAGCAGCCAGAATCCAGGGTACACTGAAGCTTTCTTT.